One sample yielded the 29 T cell receptor beta chains listed below, sequenced in a study of T cells in Graves' hyperthyroidism and ophthalmopathy. TCR beta CDR3 sequences were amplified from RNA transcripts. The HTBI set primed first-round TCR CDR3 RT-PCR. TCRdb fed the multiplex PCR reads into MiXCR, producing one record per CDR3 protein. Found here are about 510,000 distinct CDR3 sequences, 12% to 15% of them singletons; the top ten hold around 13%. Source material: blood. Every receptor here comes from a woman in her thirties or forties with Graves' hyperthyroidism.

This clonotype was seen many times. The chain couples TRBV28 to TRBJ2-1, with 11 bases fitting TRBD1. This CDR3 region has 16 residues. The junction had 7 bases not matched to a gene; V was cut back by 6 bases and J by 3 bases. Germline loops: CDR1 MDHEN, CDR2 SYDVKM. CDR3 region: CASSPGQGGFYNEQFF. CDR3 nucleotides: TGTGCCAGCAGCCCGGGACAGGGGGGATTCTACAATGAGCAGTTCTTC.

The sample holds many counts of this clonotype. An end of the junction differs from the germline gene, which may be a read error. The chain joins TRBV20-1 to TRBJ2-1; D perhaps matches TRBD2 (5 bases). The CDR3 sequence is 14 residues long. The germline CDR1 and CDR2 sequences are DFQATT and SNEGSKA (reference sequence). The CDR3 spells CRATRASSYNEQFF. CDR3 sequence (DNA): TGCAGAGCTACTAGGGCGAGCTCCTACAATGAGCAGTTCTTC.

In its sample, this clonotype was seen many times. The chain has TRBV12-3 or TRBV12-4 and TRBJ2-7; D is ambiguous. V shed 5 bases and J shed 5 bases, with 13 bases lying between them. This CDR3 has 13 residues. CDR3 sequence (DNA): TGTGCCAGCAGTACCGAGGTAGTCCACGAGCAGTACTTC. It codes for CASSTEVVHEQYF.

The V gene is TRBV18, the J gene TRBJ2-1; 9 nucleotides match TRBD2. The germline gives CDR1 KGHSH, CDR2 LQKENI. V trimming: 0 bases; J trimming: 9 bases; junction bases outside the gene matches: 6. The CDR3 extends over 15 amino acids. The chain's CDR3 is CASSPPASGDTEQFF. For the CDR3, the DNA is TGTGCCAGCTCACCACCGGCTAGCGGGGACACTGAGCAGTTCTTC.

On this clonotype: A much larger clone differs from this one at a single base, so this may be a read error. The chain links TRBV28 to TRBJ2-2; 10 nucleotides agree with TRBD2. Germline V gene lookup returns CDR1 MDHEN and CDR2 SYDVKM. The CDR3 consists of 18 residues. The CDR3 DNA follows: TGTGCCGGCAGTTTTCCTAGCGGGAGTCAATCGCTGGCCGGGGAGCTGTTTTTT. Amino acid sequence: CAGSFPSGSQSLAGELFF.

The gene calls are TRBV15 and TRBJ1-5; 10 positions match TRBD1. The germline V gene encodes CDR1 LNHNV and CDR2 YYDKDF (reference sequence). The ends lost 3 bases at V and 5 bases at J; junction bases unmatched: 10. The CDR3 spans 17 residues. The CDR3 reads CATSRGGTGEFDQPQHF. As DNA, the CDR3 is TGTGCCACCAGCAGGGGCGGGACAGGGGAATTTGATCAGCCCCAGCATTTT.

The table lists this clonotype with many counts. The chain joins TRBV6-1 to TRBJ1-5; D uncertain. Germline V gene data show CDR1 as MNHNS and CDR2 as SASEGT. V was cut by 8 bases and J by 0 bases, with 8 bases left in between. The CDR3 consists of 13 residues. The DNA of the CDR3 is TGTGCCAGCTCCGTTTATAGCAATCAGCCCCAGCATTTT. The encoded protein is CASSVYSNQPQHF.

This clonotype turned up a few times. V and J are TRBV10-3 and TRBJ1-1; possibly TRBD1 for D (5 bases). The V end was cut by 9 bases, the J end by 1 base, with 15 bases between. Germline CDR1 and CDR2: ENHRY and SYGVKD. The CDR3 has 14 residues. The CDR3 is CAISHDRRNTEAFF. CDR3 DNA: TGTGCCATTAGCCATGACAGAAGGAACACTGAAGCTTTCTTT.

This clonotype has a count of ten or more. The chain couples TRBV12-3 or TRBV12-4 to TRBJ1-2; 9 bases line up with TRBD1. The junction had 11 bases not matched to a gene; V was cut back by 3 bases and J by 3 bases. The CDR3 is 17 amino acids. CDR3 protein: CASSLRESDRGDYGYTF. Here the CDR3 DNA reads TGTGCCAGCAGTTTGAGGGAATCGGACAGGGGTGACTATGGCTACACCTTC.

This clonotype was detected ten times or more. The chain is built from TRBV5-1 and TRBJ2-7; 8 bases map to TRBD1. The germline CDR1 and CDR2 sequences are SGHRS and YFSETQ. This CDR3 has 16 residues. The trim removed 4 bases at V and 3 bases at J, leaving 12 bases unmatched. The CDR3 here is CASSPGTGRGNYEQYF. In nucleotides, the CDR3 is TGCGCCAGCAGCCCCGGGACAGGTAGGGGGAACTACGAGCAGTACTTC. Complete variable domain (other parts from reference TRBV5-1 and TRBJ2-7): KAGVTQTPRYLIKTRGQQVTLSCSPISGHRSVSWYQQTPGQGLQFLFEYFSETQRNKGNFPGRFSGRQFSNSRSEMNVSTLELGDSALYLCASSPGTGRGNYEQYFGPGTRLTVT.

Concerning this clonotype: With a much larger clone just one base away, this may be a read error. Lacking the conserved final phenylalanine or tryptophan, this CDR3 likely reflects a read error. The J gene is TRBJ2-7, the V gene TRBV30; 9 bases fit TRBD1. CDR1 and CDR2 from the germline V gene are GTSNPN and SVGIG (reference sequence). Trimming removed 0 bases from V and 7 bases from J; junction bases left unmatched: 7. CDR3 length equals 14 residues. In nucleotides, the CDR3 is TGTGCCTGGAGTGTACAGGGGGCAACGGGGGAGCAGTACCTC. Its protein product is CAWSVQGATGEQYL.

This clonotype was observed at least ten times. The chain joins TRBV3-1 to TRBJ1-1, with a weak D call TRBD1 (6 bases). CDR3 length: 16 residues. Germline V gene sequence: CDR1 LGHDT, CDR2 YNNKEL (reference sequence). The ends were cut back, 4 bases at V and 0 bases at J, with 15 bases in the middle. DNA for the CDR3: TGTGCCAGCAGCCTGGGGGGCGCGATTATGAACACTGAAGCTTTCTTT. It yields the protein CASSLGGAIMNTEAFF. Based on the CDR3 plus reference TRBV3-1 and TRBJ1-1, the full variable domain is DTAVSQTPKYLVTQMGNDKSIKCEQNLGHDTMYWYKQDSKKFLKIMFSYNNKELIINETVPNRFSPKSPDKAHLNLHINSLELGDSAVYFCASSLGGAIMNTEAFFGQGTRLTVV.

The chain links TRBV4-1 to TRBJ2-5, with TRBD1 identical over 12 bases. The germline gives CDR1 MGHRA, CDR2 YSYEKL. J gave up 4 bases and V 7 bases, and 16 bases lay outside the gene matches. The CDR3 spans 18 residues. The DNA of the CDR3 is TGCGCCAGCAACGCCGGGACAGGGGGCTCGGGAGTAGGAGAGACCCAGTACTTC. Amino acid sequence: CASNAGTGGSGVGETQYF.

The sample holds many counts of this clonotype. The V call is TRBV3-1, the J call TRBJ2-1; 10 nucleotides align to TRBD2. The germline CDR1 and CDR2 sequences are LGHDT and YNNKEL (reference sequence). Trimming cost V 0 bases and J 4 bases; bases outside gene matches: 15. CDR3 length equals 20 residues. The CDR3 reads CASSQDASGGTLGRYNEQFF. The CDR3 DNA sequence: TGTGCCAGCAGCCAAGATGCTAGCGGGGGCACTCTTGGCCGGTACAATGAGCAGTTCTTC.

This clonotype appeared many times. The gene calls are TRBV27 and TRBJ2-5, with D hard to call. The ends were cut back, 0 bases at V and 4 bases at J, with 12 bases in the middle. This CDR3 comprises 15 residues. The germline V gene encodes CDR1 MNHEY and CDR2 SMNVEV (reference sequence). CDR3 sequence (DNA): TGTGCCAGCAGTTTATCGTGGTCTCGGGTAGAGACCCAGTACTTC. This gives the protein CASSLSWSRVETQYF.

The chain is built from TRBV6-1 and TRBJ1-5; D perhaps matches TRBD1 (6 bases). This CDR3 comprises 17 residues. Trimming removed 6 bases from V and 0 bases from J, with 18 bases in between. The germline V gene encodes CDR1 MNHNS and CDR2 SASEGT. CDR3 sequence (DNA): TGTGCCAGCAGACCCTTCTGGGACATTGGTAGCAATCAGCCCCAGCATTTT. This encodes CASRPFWDIGSNQPQHF.

This clonotype was detected ten times or more. The V gene is TRBV6-5, the J gene TRBJ2-3; 9 nucleotides align to TRBD2. There are 16 residues in the CDR3. Germline V gene lookup returns CDR1 MNHEY and CDR2 SVGAGI. After removal of 0 bases from V and 0 bases from J, the junction contained 1 base not matched to a gene. This CDR3 reads CASSYSTSGSTDTQYF. Written as DNA, the CDR3 is TGTGCCAGCAGTTACTCGACTAGCGGCAGCACAGATACGCAGTATTTT.

The gene calls are TRBV6-1 and TRBJ1-4; unclear D gene. V was pared by 2 bases and J by 7 bases, with 11 bases between. The length of the CDR3 is 14 residues. Germline CDR1 reads MNHNS; CDR2 reads SASEGT. The CDR3 nucleotides are TGTGCCAGCAGTGAAATAGGGAGAGGTGAAAAACTGTTTTTT. Translated: CASSEIGRGEKLFF.

The rearrangement links TRBV29-1 to TRBJ2-1, with a weak D call TRBD1 (6 bases). The CDR3 has 14 amino acids. Germline V gene data show CDR1 as SQVTM and CDR2 as ANQGSEA. Deletions cut 4 bases from V and 2 bases from J, with 12 bases between. CDR3 amino acids: CSVAKQGTYNEQFF. The CDR3 DNA reads as TGCAGCGTTGCCAAACAGGGTACCTACAATGAGCAGTTCTTC.

This clonotype occurred many times. V is TRBV20-1 and J is TRBJ2-7; D might be TRBD1 or TRBD2, each matching 5 bases. Germline V CDR1 and CDR2: DFQATT, SNEGSKA (reference sequence). Trimming pared 4 bases from V and 5 bases from J, leaving 18 bases between. The CDR3 runs to 14 residues. CDR3 residues: CSAITGPKTHEQYF. CDR3 nucleotides: TGCAGTGCTATCACGGGACCCAAAACACACGAGCAGTACTTC.

In its sample, this clonotype was seen many times. V is TRBV18 and J is TRBJ2-5; TRBD1 agrees at 9 bases. Looked up from germline, CDR1 is KGHSH and CDR2 is LQKENI. CDR3 length equals 13 residues. The V and J ends lost 3 bases and 4 bases, in that order; junction bases with no gene match: 0. The CDR3 bases are TGTGCCAGCTCACCGGACAGGGGAGAGACCCAGTACTTC. It translates to CASSPDRGETQYF.

In its sample, this clonotype was seen many times. The chain employs TRBV28 and TRBJ2-7; no firm D call. The germline V and J ends were trimmed by 3 bases and 0 bases, with 6 bases remaining between them. Per germline, CDR1 MDHEN and CDR2 SYDVKM. This CDR3 is 13 amino acids long. The CDR3 DNA is TGTGCCAGCAGTTTCGCCAGCTCCTACGAGCAGTACTTC. Translation: CASSFASSYEQYF.

A remark on this clonotype: A much larger clone lies one base from this, so it may be a read error. The conserved closing phenylalanine or tryptophan is absent in this CDR3, likely reflecting a read error. The gene calls are TRBV12-3 or TRBV12-4 and TRBJ2-3, with 10 bases matching TRBD2. This CDR3 comprises 18 residues. J gave up 2 bases and V 6 bases, and 14 bases lay outside the gene matches. The chain's CDR3 is CASRHMLAGGYLTDTQYL. The CDR3 bases are TGTGCCAGCAGACACATGTTAGCGGGAGGATATCTCACAGATACGCAGTATCTT.

There are many counts of this clonotype. The chain combines TRBV6-1 with TRBJ2-7, with 9 bases aligning to TRBD1. V shed 7 bases, J shed 2 bases, and the junction held 6 bases outside the gene matches. This CDR3 has 14 residues. CDR1 and CDR2 (germline): MNHNS, SASEGT. The CDR3 sequence is CASKGTGSAYEQYF. CDR3 bases: TGTGCCAGCAAAGGGACAGGGAGCGCCTACGAGCAGTACTTC.

Ten or more counts support this clonotype. The rearrangement joins TRBV28 to TRBJ2-3, with 7 bases fitting TRBD2. Trimming cost V 6 bases and J 0 bases; bases outside gene matches: 3. Per germline, CDR1 MDHEN and CDR2 SYDVKM. This CDR3 comprises 14 residues. The CDR3, as DNA: TGTGCCAGCAGCACCGGGGGGAGCACAGATACGCAGTATTTT. It translates to CASSTGGSTDTQYF.

This clonotype was seen ten or more times. The CDR3 protein is CASSLLAGGPLEDTQYF. The CDR3 DNA follows: TGTGCCAGCAGTTTACTAGCGGGAGGGCCCTTGGAAGATACGCAGTATTTT. The V and J genes are TRBV27 and TRBJ2-3; 12 bases are shared with TRBD2. The CDR3 sequence is 17 residues long. Germline-derived CDR1 and CDR2 are MNHEY and SMNVEV (reference sequence). V was pared by 2 bases and J by 5 bases, with 8 bases of the junction left unmatched.

V is TRBV7-6 and J is TRBJ2-3, with TRBD2 identical over 7 bases. V lost 6 bases, J lost 3 bases, and 21 bases stayed unmatched. CDR3 length: 19 residues. Germline CDR1 reads SGHVS; CDR2 reads FNYEAQ. In nucleotides, the CDR3 is TGTGCCAGCAGTTCCTTACCCTTTCCTAGCGGAGAATTGACAGATACGCAGTATTTT. It translates to CASSSLPFPSGELTDTQYF.

The gene calls are TRBV4-1 and TRBJ2-3; tentative D call: TRBD1 (5 bases). In germline, CDR1 is MGHRA, CDR2 YSYEKL. Trimming pared 3 bases from V and 2 bases from J, leaving 18 bases between. The CDR3 runs 17 residues. The CDR3 nucleotides read TGCGCCAGCAGCCAGCCTATGCCAGACAGAATCACAGATACGCAGTATTTT. This sequence encodes CASSQPMPDRITDTQYF.

The chain couples TRBV20-1 to TRBJ2-5; 9 positions agree with TRBD2. The CDR3 totals 18 residues. Germline CDR1 and CDR2: DFQATT and SNEGSKA (reference sequence). The ends lost 1 base at V and 5 bases at J; junction bases unmatched: 17. For the CDR3, the DNA is TGCAGTGCTAGAGGTGCTAGTCTGGGGCTAGCGGGATTGGAGACCCAGTACTTC. It translates to CSARGASLGLAGLETQYF.